This TCR beta chain was sequenced in a study of blood T cell repertoires in COVID-19. Study summary: Both acute and convalescent COVID-19 samples were obtained from the United States, Italy and Spain.

As processed by the authors: Reference gene primer amplification gave estimated nucleated cell counts. Method: immunoSEQ multiplex PCR; TCRdb's copy keeps in-frame clones and lacks some. The D gene and trimming were derived from the DNA, and the V and J assignments and clone size from that table. The table shows 190,000 or so clones, with approximately 86% occurring only once. The TCR originated in a man aged 35-49 years with active or convalescent COVID-19. Sample: peripheral blood.

Written as DNA, the CDR3 is TGTGCCAGCAGTTTGAGTCTCGGGGAGCTGTTTTTT. This gives the protein CASSLSLGELFF. The chain uses TRBV28 and TRBJ2-2; D is undetermined. V was clipped by 3 bases and J by 7 bases, with 6 bases between them. The germline V gene encodes CDR1 MDHEN and CDR2 SYDVKM. The CDR3 has 12 amino acids.